The present T cell receptor beta chain was sequenced within a study of monozygotic twins with inflammatory bowel disease. Study-level points and caveats: Healthy co-twins, by inverse Simpson, had higher TCRbeta diversity than their siblings with IBD.

Concerning this clonotype itself: Its antigen is still unknown.

From germline, CDR1 is DFQATT and CDR2 SNEGSKA (reference sequence). This CDR3 contains 12 residues. Every sample had its cDNA made across eight separate reactions. TCRdb re-called the 5' RACE reads; every CDR3 protein appears as one record, without DNA. In total, the table holds 420,000 or so distinct CDR3 sequences. This chain links TRBV20-1 with TRBJ1-1. The sequence came from a human donor with ulcerative colitis or Crohn's disease, or a healthy co-twin of an affected twin (not recorded which). Sequences were obtained from blood. The CDR3: CSARGPGTEAFF.